What follows describes a single T cell receptor (beta chain). The CDR3 extends over 15 amino acids. Germline assignment: CDR1 LNHNV and CDR2 YYDKDF (reference sequence). With V trimmed by 6 bases and J by 4 bases, 11 bases remained unmatched. The sample comes from a study of T cell changes during pregnancy in multiple sclerosis. TCRdb keeps only in-frame clones here, not all; method: immunoSEQ multiplex PCR. The repertoire consists of about 30,000 clones, with around 90% occurring once and the leading ten covering about 0.58%. The origin of this receptor is a female donor in good health, enrolled as a control in a pregnancy study. This chain connects TRBV15 to TRBJ2-7; the match to TRBD1 covers 8 bases. Sequenced here: CD4+ T cells from peripheral blood mononuclear cells, sampled in the third trimester of pregnancy. The CDR3 is CATSTSQGARYEQYF. In DNA, the CDR3 is TGTGCCACCAGTACCTCCCAGGGGGCGCGATACGAGCAGTACTTC.